The sequence of this T cell receptor (beta chain) was determined in a study of beta chain features in type 1 diabetes. Study details: Cell yields, age and gender were similar between patients and healthy donors. Researchers looked at fewer than 120,000,000 sorted cells across all samples.

Via the markers CD45RO/CCR7/CD25/CD127/CD95/CD27, stem cell-like memory, regulatory, central memory and naive CD4+ cells were sorted. Study results and limitations: A moderate, significant TCRB CDR3 shortening appeared in type 1 diabetes across four CD4+ subsets.

On this clone: Its antigen is not known.

The CDR3 is 19 residues long. J lost 0 bases, V lost 3 bases, and 14 bases had no gene match. CDR1 MGHRA and CDR2 YSYEKL come from the germline V gene. Expressed TCRB transcripts were sequenced because the entire RNA isolate underwent reverse transcription. Data came from immunoSEQ multiplex PCR; TCRdb stores just in-frame clones and leaves some out. The top ten clones hold less than 0.04% of a sample with hundreds of thousands of clones, around 15% of them seen once. The V gene is TRBV4-1, the J gene TRBJ1-2, with 9 bases aligning to TRBD1. The clonotype was recovered from a man aged 18 to 29 with type 1 diabetes. Material: naive CD4+ T cells from blood. The CDR3 reads CASSQEAGTGRTTNYGYTF. The CDR3 nucleotides are TGCGCCAGCAGCCAGGAAGCTGGGACAGGGCGTACTACTAACTATGGCTACACCTTC.